A single sample is the source of the 22 T cell receptor beta chains below, sequenced in a study of blood T cell repertoires in COVID-19. The assay was immunoSEQ multiplex PCR, and TCRdb's table has in-frame clones only and misses some. The sample carries approximately 200,000 clones, more than 75% recorded once. Sample: peripheral blood. The receptors here all came from a man aged 45-65 years who had recovered from COVID-19.

The chain is built from TRBV28 and TRBJ1-2; 7 bases align to TRBD1. The CDR3 totals 14 residues. Trimming cost V 2 bases and J 4 bases; bases outside gene matches: 4. Germline-derived CDR1 and CDR2 are MDHEN and SYDVKM. Here the CDR3 reads CASSLPGQFYGYTF. CDR3 nucleotides: TGTGCCAGCAGTTTACCGGGACAGTTCTATGGCTACACCTTC.

This chain links TRBV6-5 with TRBJ2-7; TRBD2 matches at 7 bases. The junction had 8 bases not matched to a gene; V was cut back by 6 bases and J by 0 bases. The CDR3 is made up of 15 amino acids. Germline V gene data show CDR1 as MNHEY and CDR2 as SVGAGI. The CDR3 spells CASSLSASGSYEQYF. As DNA, the CDR3 is TGTGCCAGCAGCCTTTCGGCTAGCGGCTCCTACGAGCAGTACTTC.

The chain has TRBV18 and TRBJ2-2; no reliable D call. CDR1 KGHSH and CDR2 LQKENI come from the germline V gene. The CDR3 sequence is 12 residues long. V was shortened by 4 bases and J by 6 bases, with 6 bases between the two germline ends. This chain's CDR3 is CASSLDSGELFF. CDR3 DNA: TGTGCCAGCTCACTTGACTCCGGGGAGCTGTTTTTT.

The V and J genes are TRBV2 and TRBJ1-2, with D unclear. The length of the CDR3 is 13 residues. Trimming left V 7 bases short and J 5 bases short, with 14 bases between. The V gene's germline CDR1 is SNHLY and CDR2 FYNNEI. In DNA form, the CDR3 reads TGTGCCAGCACCCGAACAGAGTTTTATGGCTACACCTTC. Translating it yields CASTRTEFYGYTF.

This chain uses TRBV19 with TRBJ1-1, with 8 bases that match TRBD1. Germline V gene data show CDR1 as LNHDA and CDR2 as SQIVND (reference sequence). V shed 6 bases, J shed 2 bases, and the junction held 14 bases outside the gene matches. The CDR3 runs to 17 residues. Here the CDR3 reads CASSIKGQAIYNTEAFF. The CDR3 coding sequence is TGTGCCAGTAGCATAAAGGGACAGGCGATATACAACACTGAAGCTTTCTTT. The full variable domain, in which reference TRBV19 and TRBJ1-1 provide the parts outside the CDR3, is DGGITQSPKYLFRKEGQNVTLSCEQNLNHDAMYWYRQDPGQGLRLIYYSQIVNDFQKGDIAEGYSVSREKKESFPLTVTSAQKNPTAFYLCASSIKGQAIYNTEAFFGQGTRLTVV.

This rearrangement joins TRBV5-1 to TRBJ1-6, with D uncertain. The CDR3 consists of 15 residues. Germline V gene sequence: CDR1 SGHRS, CDR2 YFSETQ. V was cut by 0 bases and J by 0 bases, with 4 bases left in between. This CDR3 reads CASSLESSYNSPLHF. The DNA of the CDR3 is TGCGCCAGCAGCTTGGAGAGCTCCTATAATTCACCCCTCCACTTT.

The V call is TRBV6-5, the J call TRBJ2-7; D might be TRBD2 (6 bases). This CDR3 has 15 amino acids. The germline CDR1 and CDR2 sequences are MNHEY and SVGAGI. V lost 6 bases and J 0 bases, leaving 15 bases between the germline ends. The CDR3 DNA follows: TGTGCCAGCAGCTCCGGTGGTAGCGGCTCCTACGAGCAGTACTTC. It is translated as CASSSGGSGSYEQYF.

This chain links TRBV28 with TRBJ2-3, with D maybe TRBD1 (6 bases). The CDR3 has 14 amino acids. The V end lost 2 bases, the J end lost 8 bases, and 14 bases lay between the germline ends. CDR1 is MDHEN and CDR2 is SYDVKM in the germline V gene. The CDR3: CASSLIREGGTQYF. The DNA for the CDR3 is TGTGCCAGCAGTTTAATCAGGGAAGGGGGTACGCAGTATTTT.

The V call is TRBV18, the J call TRBJ2-1; 7 bases line up with TRBD2. The V gene end was trimmed by 4 bases and the J gene end by 0 bases; junction bases not matched to a gene: 3. The CDR3 contains 15 residues. CDR1 KGHSH and CDR2 LQKENI come from the germline V gene. CDR3 nucleotide sequence: TGTGCCAGCTCACTCGCTAGCGGCTCCTACAATGAGCAGTTCTTC. This encodes CASSLASGSYNEQFF.

The J gene is TRBJ2-1, the V gene TRBV7-2; D may be TRBD2 (5 bases). V was cut by 5 bases and J by 15 bases, with 17 bases left in between. Germline V lookup: CDR1 SGHTA, CDR2 FQGNSA. The CDR3 is 12 amino acids. Here the CDR3 reads CASSLTTSLWFF. For the CDR3, the DNA is TGTGCCAGCAGCCTGACTACTTCTCTTTGGTTCTTC.

V and J are TRBV7-6 and TRBJ2-1, with TRBD2 as a possible D gene (5 bases). This CDR3 has 15 amino acids. Trimming pared 5 bases from V and 0 bases from J, leaving 11 bases between. Per the germline V gene, CDR1 is SGHVS and CDR2 is FNYEAQ. The CDR3 region has the DNA TGTGCCAGCAGCCCAGACTACAACTCCTACAATGAGCAGTTCTTC. Its translation: CASSPDYNSYNEQFF.

V gene TRBV28 combines with J gene TRBJ2-7; 7 bases match TRBD2. Germline trimming cut 6 bases from V and 4 bases from J; bases unmatched to any gene: 6. Germline values: CDR1 MDHEN, CDR2 SYDVKM. This CDR3 is 13 amino acids long. The chain's CDR3 is CASRPAGLYEQYF. In nucleotides, the CDR3 is TGTGCCAGCAGACCAGCGGGACTGTACGAGCAGTACTTC.

The rearrangement joins TRBV28 to TRBJ1-5; D call uncertain. The V gene lost 2 bases and the J gene lost 5 bases, with 13 bases spanning the gap. The CDR3 consists of 15 residues. Per germline, CDR1 MDHEN and CDR2 SYDVKM. In DNA, the CDR3 is TGTGCCAGCAGTTTAGTCCAAAGTGACTATCAGCCCCAGCATTTT. Translation gives CASSLVQSDYQPQHF.

V and J are TRBV19 and TRBJ1-5, with 7 bases identical to TRBD1. The CDR3 loop spans 15 amino acids. Germline V gene lookup returns CDR1 LNHDA and CDR2 SQIVND (reference sequence). Trimming removed 5 bases from V and 1 base from J; junction bases left unmatched: 5. CDR3 residues: CASSSRGSSNQPQHF. The CDR3 DNA is TGTGCCAGTAGTTCCAGGGGGTCAAGCAATCAGCCCCAGCATTTT.

This chain joins TRBV21-1 and TRBJ1-1; TRBD1, the table's D call, lacks a check against the DNA. TRBV21-1 is a pseudogene segment. CDR3 size: 13 residues. DNA of the CDR3: TGTGCCAGCAGCAAAGTAAACAGCACTGAAGCTTTCTTT. Protein sequence: CASSKVNSTEAFF.

The V call is TRBV4-1, the J call TRBJ2-2; 16 bases align to TRBD2. With 8 bases clipped from V and 2 bases from J, the junction kept 5 bases outside the gene matches. The germline CDR1 and CDR2 sequences are MGHRA and YSYEKL. CDR3 length: 17 residues. The CDR3 sequence: CASGGLAGGPNTGELFF. CDR3 sequence (DNA): TGCGCCAGCGGGGGACTAGCGGGAGGGCCTAACACCGGGGAGCTGTTTTTT.

Note on this clone: The sample has other DNA sequences that encode this CDR3 too. The rearrangement uses TRBV5-1 and TRBJ2-2; 7 bases align to TRBD2. Per the germline V gene, CDR1 is SGHRS and CDR2 is YFSETQ. This CDR3 has 16 amino acids. Unmatched junction bases numbered 6, after V lost 0 bases and J lost 4 bases. CDR3 nucleotides: TGCGCCAGCAGCTTGGTTGCGGGAGTCAGCACCGGGGAGCTGTTTTTT. Translation: CASSLVAGVSTGELFF.

The V and J genes are TRBV6-2 or TRBV6-3 and TRBJ2-5; a possible D gene is TRBD1 (5 bases). The CDR3 runs to 14 residues. Germline CDR1 is MNHEY and CDR2 is SVGEGT. Trimming took off 2 bases at V and 1 base at J, with 8 bases between the two ends. The CDR3 here is CASSYTTVQETQYF. In DNA, the CDR3 is TGTGCCAGCAGTTACACGACAGTCCAAGAGACCCAGTACTTC.

The chain uses TRBV4-2 and TRBJ1-2, with D possibly matching TRBD1 (6 bases). The CDR3 loop spans 13 amino acids. Germline-derived CDR1 and CDR2 are LGHNA and YNFKEQ. Trimming stripped 3 bases from V and 3 bases from J, with 8 bases between. CDR3: CASSQKGDYGYTF. The DNA for the CDR3 is TGTGCCAGCAGCCAGAAGGGGGACTATGGCTACACCTTC.

The DNA of the CDR3 is TGTGCCAGCTCCTTCCCCAGAAACACCGGGGAGCTGTTTTTT. This encodes CASSFPRNTGELFF. The chain uses TRBV18 and TRBJ2-2; D unresolved. With 6 bases removed from V and 2 bases from J, the gap between germline ends came to 10 bases. Germline V gives CDR1 KGHSH, CDR2 LQKENI. This CDR3 region has 14 residues.

The chain recombines TRBV4-1 with TRBJ2-1; D remains unclear. The CDR3 totals 13 residues. V was trimmed by 0 bases and J by 9 bases, leaving 9 bases between them. The V gene's germline CDR1 is MGHRA and CDR2 YSYEKL. The CDR3 reads CASSQDLPGEQFF. The CDR3, as DNA: TGCGCCAGCAGCCAAGATCTCCCCGGTGAGCAGTTCTTC.

The table lists this clone with a count of one. This sample also contains other DNA sequences that code for the same CDR3. This sequence joins TRBV5-1 and TRBJ2-5; the D is unclear. Trimming stripped 3 bases from V and 2 bases from J, with 8 bases between. The CDR3 is 13 residues long. Germline V gene sequence: CDR1 SGHRS, CDR2 YFSETQ. CDR3 sequence (DNA): TGCGCCAGCAGCTCCCTGACACAAGAGACCCAGTACTTC. It codes for CASSSLTQETQYF.